Following are 11 T cell receptor beta chains from one sample sequenced in a study of Ad26.COV2.S vaccination and SARS-CoV-2 variants. The method was immunoSEQ multiplex PCR; TCRdb's version includes in-frame clones alone and lacks a portion of them. The table includes about 480,000 clones, approximately 90% detected once. Treatment reported: about 20 received Ad26.COV2.S at low or high dose, single or two shots; 5 received placebo; per-sample allocation not given. The investigators took samples on day 63 after the first vaccine or placebo injection. The input for sequencing was peripheral blood, taken in a trial of Ad26.COV2.S vaccine versus placebo. The source of these receptors is a person between 18 and 65 years old who received the Ad26.COV2.S COVID-19 vaccine or a placebo.

The chain couples TRBV2 to TRBJ2-3; D ambiguous. The germline V gene encodes CDR1 SNHLY and CDR2 FYNNEI. CDR3 length: 14 amino acids. V was trimmed by 2 bases and J by 1 base, leaving 7 bases between them. This chain's CDR3 is CASSEQAGTDTQYF. The DNA of the CDR3 is TGTGCCAGCAGTGAACAGGCAGGCACAGATACGCAGTATTTT.

The J gene is TRBJ2-1, the V gene TRBV5-6; D gene unclear. Germline CDR1 is SGHDT and CDR2 is YYEEEE. The CDR3 runs 13 residues. V gave up 2 bases and J gave up 2 bases, with 5 bases separating them. This CDR3 is CASSFPTYNEQFF. CDR3 DNA: TGTGCCAGCAGCTTTCCTACCTACAATGAGCAGTTCTTC. The whole variable domain, remainder taken from reference TRBV5-6 and TRBJ2-1, is DAGVTQSPTHLIKTRGQQVTLRCSPKSGHDTVSWYQQALGQGPQFIFQYYEEEERQRGNFPDRFSGHQFPNYSSELNVNALLLGDSALYLCASSFPTYNEQFFGPGTRLTVL.

This chain links TRBV7-2 with TRBJ2-1; 7 bases are a match to TRBD2. The ends lost 2 bases at V and 8 bases at J; junction bases unmatched: 9. CDR1 and CDR2 (germline): SGHTA, FQGNSA. The CDR3 spans 15 residues. The CDR3 bases are TGTGCCAGCAGCTTACGGGCGGGAGCTAGCGATGAGCAGTTCTTC. Protein sequence: CASSLRAGASDEQFF.

The chain joins TRBV4-1 to TRBJ2-5, with unresolved D. The CDR3 totals 14 residues. Trimming took 0 bases from V and 5 from J, leaving 10 bases between them. Germline V CDR1 and CDR2: MGHRA, YSYEKL. CDR3 sequence (DNA): TGCGCCAGCAGCCAAGATCCTGTAAGGGAGACCCAGTACTTC. Translated, it gives CASSQDPVRETQYF.

The CDR3 DNA sequence: TGTGCCAGCAGACAATCCGGACACCCTTCCTACGAGCAGTACTTC. Its translation: CASRQSGHPSYEQYF. The genes are TRBV7-2 and TRBJ2-7; D might be TRBD1 (5 bases). The CDR3 is made up of 15 amino acids. The germline V gene encodes CDR1 SGHTA and CDR2 FQGNSA. Trimming left V 6 bases short and J 1 base short, with 16 bases between. The complete variable domain, with remaining parts taken from reference TRBV7-2 and TRBJ2-7, reads GAGVSQSPSNKVTEKGKDVELRCDPISGHTALYWYRQSLGQGLEFLIYFQGNSAPDKSGLPSDRFSAERTGGSVSTLTIQRTQQEDSAVYLCASRQSGHPSYEQYFGPGTRLTVT.

This rearrangement joins TRBV4-3 to TRBJ2-1; 10 bases map to TRBD2. J was trimmed by 8 bases and V by 0 bases; bases with no gene match: 7. The CDR3 contains 16 residues. The germline gives CDR1 LGHNA, CDR2 YSLEER. The chain's CDR3 is CASSQESLAGDHEQFF. The CDR3 DNA reads TGCGCCAGCAGCCAAGAGAGCCTAGCGGGAGATCATGAGCAGTTCTTC.

This clone showed up just a few times. The rearrangement links TRBV6-5 to TRBJ2-2; 7 bases line up with TRBD2. The J segment lost 7 bases and the V segment lost 8 bases, leaving 13 bases of the junction unmatched. Per the germline V gene, CDR1 is MNHEY and CDR2 is SVGAGI. The CDR3 sequence is 15 residues long. The CDR3 bases are TGTGCCAGCCAGCGGGACCCCACCCACTTCGGGGAGCTGTTTTTT. Its protein product is CASQRDPTHFGELFF.

V and J are TRBV7-6 and TRBJ2-3, with D tentatively TRBD1 (6 bases). Looked up from germline, CDR1 is SGHVS and CDR2 is FNYEAQ. This CDR3 is built from 14 residues. The germline V and J ends were trimmed by 4 bases and 3 bases, with 11 bases remaining between them. The chain's CDR3 is CASSSTGVTDTQYF. The CDR3 coding sequence is TGTGCCAGCAGCTCGACAGGAGTAACAGATACGCAGTATTTT.

The chain combines TRBV7-2 with TRBJ2-7; 16 nucleotides line up with TRBD2. Trimming removed 5 bases from V and 4 bases from J; junction bases left unmatched: 5. Germline values: CDR1 SGHTA, CDR2 FQGNSA. The CDR3 totals 16 residues. Here the CDR3 reads CASSAGTSGRGYEQYF. CDR3 sequence (DNA): TGTGCCAGCAGCGCGGGGACTAGCGGGAGGGGGTACGAGCAGTACTTC.

This clone was recorded a few times. V gene TRBV27 combines with J gene TRBJ1-2; D gene ambiguous. V gave up 2 bases and J gave up 1 base, with 5 bases separating them. Germline V gene sequence: CDR1 MNHEY, CDR2 SMNVEV (reference sequence). The CDR3 has 13 residues. The CDR3 loop is CASSLRINYGYTF. DNA for the CDR3: TGTGCCAGCAGTTTAAGGATTAACTATGGCTACACCTTC.

The chain is built from TRBV15 and TRBJ1-3; 7 positions match TRBD1. Germline-derived CDR1 and CDR2 are LNHNV and YYDKDF (reference sequence). CDR3 length: 15 residues. The junction had 6 bases not matched to a gene; V was cut back by 5 bases and J by 2 bases. The CDR3 protein is CATSGPGTAGNTIYF. DNA for the CDR3: TGTGCCACCAGCGGACCCGGGACAGCTGGAAACACCATATATTTT.